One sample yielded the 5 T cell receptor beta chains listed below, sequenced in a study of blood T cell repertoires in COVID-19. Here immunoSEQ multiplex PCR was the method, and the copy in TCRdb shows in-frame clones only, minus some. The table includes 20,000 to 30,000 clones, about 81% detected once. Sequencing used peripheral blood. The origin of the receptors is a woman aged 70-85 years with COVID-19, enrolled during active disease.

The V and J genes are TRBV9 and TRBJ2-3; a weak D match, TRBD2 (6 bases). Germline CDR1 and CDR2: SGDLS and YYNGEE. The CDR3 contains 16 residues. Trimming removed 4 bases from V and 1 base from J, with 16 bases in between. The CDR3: CASSTGTPHGTDTQYF. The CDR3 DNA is TGTGCCAGCAGCACGGGGACTCCCCATGGCACAGATACGCAGTATTTT.

CDR3 in DNA: TGTGCCAGCAGCTTGGGGACACCCCAGGAAGCTTTCTTT. Its protein product is CASSLGTPQEAFF. This rearrangement joins TRBV5-6 to TRBJ1-1; D perhaps matches TRBD1 (5 bases). CDR3 length equals 13 residues. The germline V gene has CDR1 SGHDT and CDR2 YYEEEE. V was cut by 0 bases and J by 8 bases, with 11 bases left in between.

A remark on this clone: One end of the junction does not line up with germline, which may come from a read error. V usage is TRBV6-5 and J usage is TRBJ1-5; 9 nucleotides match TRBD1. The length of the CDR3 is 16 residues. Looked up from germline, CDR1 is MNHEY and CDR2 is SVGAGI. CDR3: CASSHSSGTGNQPQHF. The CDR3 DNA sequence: TGTGCCAGCAGTCACTCTTCGGGGACAGGGAATCAGCCCCAGCATTTT.

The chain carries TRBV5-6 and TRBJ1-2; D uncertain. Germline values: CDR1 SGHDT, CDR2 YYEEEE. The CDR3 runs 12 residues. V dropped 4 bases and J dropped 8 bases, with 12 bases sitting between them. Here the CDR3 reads CASSQDGGGYTF. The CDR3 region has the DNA TGTGCCAGCAGCCAAGACGGAGGGGGCTACACCTTC.

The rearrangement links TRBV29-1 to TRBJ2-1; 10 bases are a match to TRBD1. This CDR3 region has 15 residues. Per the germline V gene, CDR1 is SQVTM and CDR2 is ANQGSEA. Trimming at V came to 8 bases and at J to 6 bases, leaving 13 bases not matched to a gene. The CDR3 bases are TGCAGCCCAGGGGACAGGGGCCTAAGAATCAATGAGCAGTTCTTC. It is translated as CSPGDRGLRINEQFF.